One and the same sample provided the 9 T cell receptor beta chains below, sequenced in a study of T cell changes during pregnancy in multiple sclerosis. Sequencing used immunoSEQ multiplex PCR; TCRdb keeps in-frame clones, though not all of them. The sample contains 40,000 to 55,000 clones, almost 95% of which appear only once. Sample: peripheral blood. These receptor sequences come from a female donor with multiple sclerosis, enrolled in a pregnancy study.

This chain connects TRBV7-9 to TRBJ1-1; TRBD1 is a possible D gene (5 bases). Germline lookup yields CDR1 SEHNR and CDR2 FQNEAQ (reference sequence). The CDR3 sequence is 13 residues long. Trimming took 2 bases from V and 4 from J, leaving 8 bases between them. CDR3 bases: TGTGCCAGCAGCTTAAATGGGGGCACTGAAGCTTTCTTT. Translated, it gives CASSLNGGTEAFF.

This chain uses TRBV13 with TRBJ2-3; 8 bases are shared with TRBD1. The CDR3 extends over 15 amino acids. From germline, CDR1 is PRHDT and CDR2 FYEKMQ (reference sequence). The V and J ends lost 5 bases and 4 bases, in that order; junction bases with no gene match: 8. CDR3 region: CASSLEQGDADTQYF. CDR3 nucleotide sequence: TGTGCCAGCAGCCTAGAACAGGGGGACGCAGATACGCAGTATTTT.

The chain couples TRBV6-1 to TRBJ1-1, with D possibly TRBD1 on 6 matching bases. This CDR3 has 15 amino acids. Trimming cost V 1 base and J 1 base, with 10 bases left between them. Germline V lookup: CDR1 MNHNS, CDR2 SASEGT. The CDR3 here is CASSEVGQPNTEAFF. The CDR3 nucleotides are TGTGCCAGCAGTGAAGTTGGACAGCCGAACACTGAAGCTTTCTTT.

This chain uses TRBV19 with TRBJ2-7, with 9 bases matching TRBD1. CDR1 LNHDA and CDR2 SQIVND come from the germline V gene (reference sequence). This CDR3 comprises 15 residues. V was pared by 6 bases and J by 9 bases, with 15 bases of the junction left unmatched. CDR3 sequence: CASRNRGPESGGQYF. CDR3 DNA: TGTGCCAGTAGAAACAGGGGGCCTGAGTCTGGAGGGCAGTACTTC. Based on the CDR3 plus reference TRBV19 and TRBJ2-7, the full variable domain is DGGITQSPKYLFRKEGQNVTLSCEQNLNHDAMYWYRQDPGQGLRLIYYSQIVNDFQKGDIAEGYSVSREKKESFPLTVTSAQKNPTAFYLCASRNRGPESGGQYFGPGTRLTVT.

The chain links TRBV29-1 to TRBJ1-2; D may be TRBD1 (5 bases). The CDR3 is made up of 11 amino acids. From germline, CDR1 is SQVTM and CDR2 ANQGSEA. The V gene lost 4 bases and the J gene lost 2 bases, with 5 bases spanning the gap. The CDR3: CSVGQNYGYTF. DNA for the CDR3: TGCAGCGTTGGACAGAACTATGGCTACACCTTC. The complete variable domain, with remaining parts taken from reference TRBV29-1 and TRBJ1-2, reads SAVISQKPSRDICQRGTSLTIQCQVDSQVTMMFWYRQQPGQSLTLIATANQGSEATYESGFVIDKFPISRPNLTFSTLTVSNMSPEDSSIYLCSVGQNYGYTFGSGTRLTVV.

The chain has TRBV5-1 and TRBJ2-1; D is perhaps TRBD2 (5 bases). Germline CDR1 reads SGHRS; CDR2 reads YFSETQ. This CDR3 is built from 14 residues. The V end lost 4 bases, the J end lost 2 bases, and 10 bases lay between the germline ends. The CDR3 coding sequence is TGCGCCAGCAGCCGGCTAGCTACCTACAATGAGCAGTTCTTC. This codes for CASSRLATYNEQFF.

J is TRBJ2-5 and V is TRBV29-1, with 8 bases matching TRBD1. The CDR3 sequence is 14 residues long. V was pared by 0 bases and J by 5 bases, with 5 bases of the junction left unmatched. Germline V gives CDR1 SQVTM, CDR2 ANQGSEA. As DNA, the CDR3 is TGCAGCGTTGAAGAGGGACAGGTGGGGGAGACCCAGTACTTC. This translates into CSVEEGQVGETQYF.

The chain links TRBV11-2 to TRBJ1-1; D ambiguous. The CDR3 loop spans 13 amino acids. CDR1 and CDR2 (germline): SGHAT, FQNNGV. V was cut by 1 base and J by 2 bases, with 5 bases left in between. The CDR3 loop reads CASSLVPNTEAFF. CDR3 bases: TGTGCCAGCAGCTTAGTGCCCAACACTGAAGCTTTCTTT.

The V and J genes are TRBV19 and TRBJ2-5; perhaps D is TRBD1 or TRBD2 (6 bases each). Trimming removed 7 bases at V and 5 bases at J, with 23 bases between. There are 16 residues in the CDR3. Per the germline V gene, CDR1 is LNHDA and CDR2 is SQIVND (reference sequence). DNA of the CDR3: TGTGCCAGTACCCCCCGGGGGCTAGCTAGTGGCGAGACCCAGTACTTC. It codes for CASTPRGLASGETQYF.